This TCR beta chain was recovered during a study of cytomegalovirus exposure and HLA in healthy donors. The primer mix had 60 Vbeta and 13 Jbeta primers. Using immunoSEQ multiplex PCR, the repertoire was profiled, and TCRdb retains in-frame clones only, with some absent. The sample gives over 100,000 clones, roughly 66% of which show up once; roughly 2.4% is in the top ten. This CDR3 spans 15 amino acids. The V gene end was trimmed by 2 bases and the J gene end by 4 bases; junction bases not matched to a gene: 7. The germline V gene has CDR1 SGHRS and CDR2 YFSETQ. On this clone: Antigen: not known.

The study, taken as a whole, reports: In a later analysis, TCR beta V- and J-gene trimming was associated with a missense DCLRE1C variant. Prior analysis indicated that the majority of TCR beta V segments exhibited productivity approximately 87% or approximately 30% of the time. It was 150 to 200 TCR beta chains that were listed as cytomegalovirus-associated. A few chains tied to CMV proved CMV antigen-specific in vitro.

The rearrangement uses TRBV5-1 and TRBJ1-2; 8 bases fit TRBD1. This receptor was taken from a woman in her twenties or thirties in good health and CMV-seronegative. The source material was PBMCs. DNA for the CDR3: TGCGCCAGCAGCTTCGGACAGGGAGGGGGCTATGGCTACACCTTC. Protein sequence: CASSFGQGGGYGYTF.